These 23 T cell receptor beta chains were all obtained from the same sample, sequenced in a study of long-term antiretroviral therapy in people with HIV. They ran version v3.0 of the immunoSEQ assay at survey level. The assay was immunoSEQ multiplex PCR, and TCRdb's table has in-frame clones only and misses some. The sample carries about 18,000 clones, 85% to 95% recorded once. Sequenced here: unsorted PBMCs, sampled 10 to 12 years after starting antiretroviral therapy. The receptors come from a young man with HIV.

The J gene is TRBJ2-1, the V gene TRBV2, with TRBD2 identical over 8 bases. Germline CDR1 reads SNHLY; CDR2 reads FYNNEI. This CDR3 has 15 amino acids. V trimming: 7 bases; J trimming: 4 bases; junction bases outside the gene matches: 9. CDR3: CASTPWRGAYNEQFF. The CDR3 bases are TGTGCCAGCACACCCTGGCGGGGGGCGTACAATGAGCAGTTCTTC.

This clone was seen a handful of times. CDR3 sequence reads: CASSVAYRGNIQYF. The CDR3 coding sequence is TGTGCCAGCAGCGTAGCGTACAGAGGGAACATTCAGTACTTC. The rearrangement joins TRBV9 to TRBJ2-4, with D tentatively TRBD2 (5 bases). Trimming pared 0 bases from V and 7 bases from J, leaving 11 bases between. The CDR3 spans 14 residues. CDR1 SGDLS and CDR2 YYNGEE come from the germline V gene. The complete variable domain, with remaining parts taken from reference TRBV9 and TRBJ2-4, reads DSGVTQTPKHLITATGQRVTLRCSPRSGDLSVYWYQQSLDQGLQFLIQYYNGEERAKGNILERFSAQQFPDLHSELNLSSLELGDSALYFCASSVAYRGNIQYFGAGTRLSVL.

The CDR3 protein is CATLGQGIFRAFF. The CDR3 coding sequence is TGTGCCACCCTGGGACAGGGGATTTTTAGGGCTTTCTTT. The chain is built from TRBV28 and TRBJ1-1; 10 nucleotides align to TRBD1. J lost 11 bases, V lost 10 bases, and 13 bases had no gene match. CDR1 MDHEN and CDR2 SYDVKM come from the germline V gene. The CDR3 loop spans 13 amino acids.

V is TRBV13 and J is TRBJ2-1; 10 bases agree with TRBD1. The CDR3 has 22 amino acids. Germline loops: CDR1 PRHDT, CDR2 FYEKMQ (reference sequence). Unmatched junction bases numbered 19, after V lost 2 bases and J lost 0 bases. CDR3 DNA sequence: TGTGCCAGCAGCTTAACGTCCGGGACAGGGGACCGGCCACCTAGCTCCTACAATGAGCAGTTCTTC. Protein sequence: CASSLTSGTGDRPPSSYNEQFF.

This clone was picked up one time. The CDR3 region is CASTERGKNLYEQYF. The CDR3 DNA is TGTGCCAGCACCGAGCGGGGGAAGAACCTCTACGAGCAGTACTTC. The J gene is TRBJ2-7, the V gene TRBV28, with TRBD2 identical over 8 bases. The CDR3 has 15 residues. Unmatched junction bases numbered 11, after V lost 7 bases and J lost 3 bases. Germline V gene lookup returns CDR1 MDHEN and CDR2 SYDVKM.

The CDR3 nucleotides read TGTGCCAGCAGTTCAGGGGGTGGAAACACCATATATTTT. Its protein is CASSSGGGNTIYF. The chain uses TRBV7-2 and TRBJ1-3, with TRBD1 matching over 7 bases. The CDR3 contains 13 residues. The ends lost 6 bases at V and 3 bases at J; junction bases unmatched: 2. Germline CDR1 is SGHTA and CDR2 is FQGNSA.

This clone was recorded once. This chain links TRBV27 with TRBJ1-2; 9 bases fit TRBD1. The germline V gene encodes CDR1 MNHEY and CDR2 SMNVEV (reference sequence). The CDR3 is 14 amino acids. The V and J ends lost 7 bases and 5 bases, in that order; junction bases with no gene match: 8. This CDR3 is CASTKSTGGYGYTF. CDR3 in DNA: TGTGCCAGCACCAAATCGACAGGGGGTTATGGCTACACCTTC.

The chain joins TRBV7-2 to TRBJ1-2, with TRBD1 matching over 7 bases. The CDR3 runs to 15 residues. CDR1 is SGHTA, CDR2 FQGNSA, per germline. The V and J ends lost 5 bases and 5 bases, in that order; junction bases with no gene match: 11. CDR3 DNA sequence: TGTGCCAGCAGCAGCCCCCGGGACAGCCTTTATGGCTACACCTTC. Protein sequence: CASSSPRDSLYGYTF.

This chain connects TRBV7-8 to TRBJ2-7; D gene uncertain. The CDR3 extends over 13 amino acids. Germline V gives CDR1 SGHVS, CDR2 FQNEAQ. V dropped 5 bases and J dropped 4 bases, with 12 bases sitting between them. The CDR3 sequence is CASSLPWGYEQYV. CDR3 coding DNA: TGTGCCAGCAGCCTACCCTGGGGATACGAGCAGTACGTC.

The chain has TRBV11-3 and TRBJ2-2, with 9 bases identical to TRBD1. CDR1 is SGHNT, CDR2 YENEEA, per germline. The ends lost 5 bases at V and 3 bases at J; junction bases unmatched: 7. There are 16 residues in the CDR3. The CDR3 bases are TGTGCCAGCAGCCATACAGGGGGCTCGTACACCGGGGAGCTGTTTTTT. Protein product: CASSHTGGSYTGELFF. Combining the CDR3 with reference TRBV11-3 and TRBJ2-2 gives the whole variable domain EAGVVQSPRYKIIEKKQPVAFWCNPISGHNTLYWYLQNLGQGPELLIRYENEEAVDDSQLPKDRFSAERLKGVDSTLKIQPAELGDSAVYLCASSHTGGSYTGELFFGEGSRLTVL.

The CDR3 nucleotides read TGCGCCAGCAGCAGGCAGGGAGAGGACACTGAAGCTTTCTTT. It encodes CASSRQGEDTEAFF. This sequence joins TRBV5-1 and TRBJ1-1; a possible D gene is TRBD1 (5 bases). Germline CDR1 and CDR2: SGHRS and YFSETQ. V lost 4 bases and J 3 bases, leaving 13 bases between the germline ends. The CDR3 consists of 14 residues. The variable domain in full, with the rest retrieved from reference TRBV5-1 and TRBJ1-1, is KAGVTQTPRYLIKTRGQQVTLSCSPISGHRSVSWYQQTPGQGLQFLFEYFSETQRNKGNFPGRFSGRQFSNSRSEMNVSTLELGDSALYLCASSRQGEDTEAFFGQGTRLTVV.

The V gene is TRBV10-1, the J gene TRBJ1-2; D is unresolved. Germline values: CDR1 WNHNN, CDR2 SYGVQD (reference sequence). The V end lost 0 bases, the J end lost 4 bases, and 9 bases lay between the germline ends. CDR3 length equals 14 residues. CDR3 sequence reads: CASSESVAGYGYTF. Written as DNA, the CDR3 is TGCGCCAGCAGTGAGTCGGTGGCCGGCTATGGCTACACCTTC.

The gene calls are TRBV29-1 and TRBJ2-5; D is ambiguous. The germline V gene has CDR1 SQVTM and CDR2 ANQGSEA. With 4 bases removed from V and 7 bases from J, the gap between germline ends came to 7 bases. CDR3 length: 10 amino acids. CDR3 loop: CSVAIGTQYF. The CDR3 DNA reads TGCAGCGTTGCTATTGGGACCCAGTACTTC.

This chain uses TRBV6-5 with TRBJ2-5; no clear D. The germline gives CDR1 MNHEY, CDR2 SVGAGI. V was shortened by 5 bases and J by 5 bases, with 15 bases between the two germline ends. The CDR3 totals 14 residues. For the CDR3, the DNA is TGTGCCAGCAGTCCCATTTTGCGGCGGGAGACCCAGTACTTC. The encoded protein is CASSPILRRETQYF.

The V gene is TRBV6-1, the J gene TRBJ1-2; 8 positions match TRBD1. Germline loops: CDR1 MNHNS, CDR2 SASEGT. This CDR3 is 13 amino acids long. The J segment lost 1 base and the V segment lost 10 bases, leaving 5 bases of the junction unmatched. CDR3 sequence: CATWDRSNYGYTF. CDR3 sequence (DNA): TGTGCCACCTGGGACAGGAGTAACTATGGCTACACCTTC.

The J gene is TRBJ2-2, the V gene TRBV18; D unclear. Trimming took off 0 bases at V and 4 bases at J, with 6 bases between the two ends. This CDR3 has 14 amino acids. CDR1 and CDR2 from the germline V gene are KGHSH and LQKENI. CDR3: CASSPPSFTGELFF. CDR3 sequence (DNA): TGTGCCAGCTCACCACCTTCTTTCACCGGGGAGCTGTTTTTT.

The chain is built from TRBV11-1 and TRBJ1-6, with D uncertain. Germline CDR1 SGHAT, CDR2 FQDESV (reference sequence). The CDR3 runs 13 residues. Trimming removed 5 bases from V and 9 bases from J, with 11 bases in between. This CDR3 reads CASSPTRSSPLHF. The DNA of the CDR3 is TGTGCCAGCAGCCCTACTAGGAGTTCACCCCTCCACTTT.

The chain has TRBV10-3 and TRBJ1-6; D gene ambiguous. V was shortened by 0 bases and J by 2 bases, with 8 bases between the two germline ends. Germline V lookup: CDR1 ENHRY, CDR2 SYGVKD. This CDR3 comprises 16 residues. This CDR3 reads CAISESGGTYNSPLHF. Here the CDR3 DNA reads TGTGCCATCAGTGAGTCGGGAGGCACCTATAATTCACCCCTCCACTTT.

This clone was seen once. CDR3 sequence: CASSFRISGAIGEQFF. CDR3 DNA: TGTGCCAGCAGTTTCCGAATTAGCGGGGCTATTGGAGAGCAGTTCTTC. The V and J genes are TRBV27 and TRBJ2-1; 8 bases fit TRBD2. Germline V gives CDR1 MNHEY, CDR2 SMNVEV (reference sequence). This CDR3 is built from 16 residues. Trimming cost V 3 bases and J 10 bases; bases outside gene matches: 14.

This chain uses TRBV19 with TRBJ1-5; TRBD1 might be the D (5 bases). Germline V lookup: CDR1 LNHDA, CDR2 SQIVND (reference sequence). The CDR3 loop spans 15 amino acids. Trimming took off 2 bases at V and 5 bases at J, with 13 bases between the two ends. The CDR3: CASSISLQEHQPQHF. The CDR3 DNA reads TGTGCCAGTAGTATAAGTTTACAGGAGCATCAGCCCCAGCATTTT.

The gene calls are TRBV30 and TRBJ2-2; 11 bases fit TRBD2. CDR3 length: 16 residues. With V trimmed by 3 bases and J by 4 bases, 7 bases remained unmatched. Germline lookup yields CDR1 GTSNPN and CDR2 SVGIG (reference sequence). Here the CDR3 reads CAWSPWTSGSTGELFF. In DNA form, the CDR3 reads TGTGCCTGGAGCCCCTGGACTAGCGGGTCCACCGGGGAGCTGTTTTTT.

The chain couples TRBV6-4 to TRBJ2-1; tentative D call: TRBD2 (6 bases). Germline CDR1 MRHNA, CDR2 SNTAGT. The V end lost 2 bases, the J end lost 4 bases, and 9 bases lay between the germline ends. This CDR3 contains 14 residues. CDR3 loop: CASSDTGTYNEQFF. DNA of the CDR3: TGTGCCAGCAGTGACACCGGGACTTACAATGAGCAGTTCTTC.

This chain links TRBV5-8 with TRBJ2-3, with 9 bases aligning to TRBD2. Trimming at V came to 0 bases and at J to 3 bases, leaving 5 bases not matched to a gene. There are 16 residues in the CDR3. Germline-derived CDR1 and CDR2 are SGHTS and YDEGEE. CDR3 residues: CASSLGGGLATDTQYF. CDR3 DNA sequence: TGTGCCAGCAGCTTGGGTGGGGGACTAGCAACAGATACGCAGTATTTT.